One sample yielded the 17 T cell receptor beta chains listed below, sequenced in a study of a mutant IDH1 vaccine in newly diagnosed glioma. Time point given: baseline, week 1 (first vaccination visit). Treatment denoted: pre-vaccination baseline after standard-of-care therapy. Profiling relied on immunoSEQ multiplex PCR, and the TCRdb table lists in-frame clones only, not all of them. Found here are about 38,000 clones, 60% to 80% of them singletons; the top ten hold 7.5% to 10%. The specimen was PBMCs, collected from a glioma patient treated with radiotherapy, temozolomide or both. These receptors were obtained from a man in his forties or fifties with glioma. Some clones in this sample may be carry-over from other donors' samples.

The chain combines TRBV18 with TRBJ1-2; TRBD1 might be the D (5 bases). The CDR3 runs to 13 residues. The V and J ends lost 1 base and 5 bases respectively, with 8 bases between them. The V gene's germline CDR1 is KGHSH and CDR2 LQKENI. CDR3 sequence: CASSPLDSYGYTF. In DNA, the CDR3 is TGTGCCAGCTCACCACTAGACAGTTATGGCTACACCTTC.

The chain is built from TRBV5-1 and TRBJ1-1; TRBD1 matches 8 bases. This CDR3 contains 13 residues. With 1 base clipped from V and 4 bases from J, the junction kept 0 bases outside the gene matches. The V gene's germline CDR1 is SGHRS and CDR2 YFSETQ. CDR3 amino acids: CASSLTGGTEAFF. In nucleotides, the CDR3 is TGCGCCAGCAGCTTGACAGGGGGCACTGAAGCTTTCTTT.

The rearrangement links TRBV28 to TRBJ2-5; 9 positions match TRBD2. The CDR3 runs 15 residues. V shed 5 bases and J 2 bases; nucleotides not matched to a gene: 6. CDR1 and CDR2 (germline): MDHEN, SYDVKM. The CDR3 coding sequence is TGTGCCAGCAGTCGTCCAGCGGGGGGACAAGAGACCCAGTACTTC. Translated, it gives CASSRPAGGQETQYF.

A few counts support this clone. This chain joins TRBV5-1 and TRBJ1-6; 10 positions match TRBD1. The CDR3 is 14 amino acids. Germline CDR1 is SGHRS and CDR2 is YFSETQ. V lost 4 bases and J lost 10; bases outside the gene matches: 5. CDR3 nucleotide sequence: TGCGCCAGCAGCGAGGGACAGGGGATATCACCCCTCCACTTT. Translated: CASSEGQGISPLHF.

The chain uses TRBV19 and TRBJ2-7; a weak D match, TRBD2 (6 bases). Trimming stripped 2 bases from V and 6 bases from J, with 11 bases between. Germline CDR1 LNHDA, CDR2 SQIVND (reference sequence). The CDR3 is 13 residues long. Here the CDR3 DNA reads TGTGCCAGTAGTATATCCAGGAGGGGCGAGCAGTACTTC. This gives the protein CASSISRRGEQYF.

V is TRBV10-3 and J is TRBJ2-2; D could derive from TRBD1 or TRBD2 (5 bases each). This CDR3 comprises 17 residues. V was pared by 1 base and J by 2 bases, with 14 bases between. Germline loops: CDR1 ENHRY, CDR2 SYGVKD. CDR3 nucleotides: TGTGCCATCAGTGAGTTCTCCGGGGCGGGTAACACCGGGGAGCTGTTTTTT. Protein sequence: CAISEFSGAGNTGELFF.

The chain uses TRBV30 and TRBJ2-7; D gene unclear. Germline V CDR1 and CDR2: GTSNPN, SVGIG (reference sequence). Trimming stripped 1 base from V and 1 base from J, with 14 bases between. The CDR3 totals 15 residues. This CDR3 reads CAWSGPSGLSYEQYF. For the CDR3, the DNA is TGTGCCTGGAGTGGACCTAGTGGGCTTTCCTACGAGCAGTACTTC.

The chain couples TRBV7-2 to TRBJ1-5; a possible D gene is TRBD1 (5 bases). V lost 0 bases to trimming and J lost 5 bases, with 11 bases between them. Germline lookup yields CDR1 SGHTA and CDR2 FQGNSA. The CDR3 extends over 15 amino acids. The CDR3 sequence is CASSLAGREDQPQHF. Written as DNA, the CDR3 is TGTGCCAGCAGCTTAGCGGGCAGGGAGGATCAGCCCCAGCATTTT.

The CDR3 DNA reads as TGTGCTAGTGGCCCTGAACAGTGGGCCAACGTCCTGACTTTC. It is translated as CASGPEQWANVLTF. The chain is built from TRBV12-5 and TRBJ2-6, with unresolved D. Between the trimmed V and J ends, which lost 6 bases and 5 bases, there was a span of 11 bases. Germline-derived CDR1 and CDR2 are LGHNT and FRNRAP. The CDR3 spans 14 residues.

This clone was observed a single time. This chain connects TRBV19 to TRBJ1-1; D unresolved. Trimming took 9 bases from V and 4 from J, leaving 21 bases between them. Germline assignment: CDR1 LNHDA and CDR2 SQIVND (reference sequence). The CDR3 covers 15 residues. For the CDR3, the DNA is TGTGCCAGCCAAAATTCCCGAACTTCAACCACTGAAGCTTTCTTT. Protein product: CASQNSRTSTTEAFF.

The chain has TRBV7-9 and TRBJ1-4; tentatively, D is TRBD1 (6 bases). Germline loops: CDR1 SEHNR, CDR2 FQNEAQ (reference sequence). Between the trimmed V and J ends, which lost 5 bases and 5 bases, there was a span of 18 bases. The CDR3 is made up of 16 amino acids. The CDR3 nucleotides are TGTGCCAGCAGCAGGGGGGCAGGACAAGAAAATGAAAAACTGTTTTTT. Encoded protein: CASSRGAGQENEKLFF. The complete variable domain, with remaining parts taken from reference TRBV7-9 and TRBJ1-4, reads DTGVSQNPRHKITKRGQNVTFRCDPISEHNRLYWYRQTLGQGPEFLTYFQNEAQLEKSRLLSDRFSAERPKGSFSTLEIQRTEQGDSAMYLCASSRGAGQENEKLFFGSGTQLSVL.

The table lists this clone with a few counts. The V gene is TRBV5-4, the J gene TRBJ1-6; no clear D gene. V was trimmed by 2 bases and J by 4 bases, leaving 10 bases between them. The germline V gene has CDR1 SGHNT and CDR2 YYREEE (reference sequence). This CDR3 region has 15 residues. CDR3 nucleotides: TGTGCCAGCAGCTTCTACCGGAAATATAATTCACCCCTCCACTTT. This gives the protein CASSFYRKYNSPLHF.

V gene TRBV18 combines with J gene TRBJ2-1, with 8 bases fitting TRBD2. CDR1 KGHSH and CDR2 LQKENI come from the germline V gene. The V gene end was trimmed by 3 bases and the J gene end by 4 bases; junction bases not matched to a gene: 5. The CDR3 is 15 residues long. This CDR3 reads CASSPSGGDYNEQFF. As DNA, the CDR3 is TGTGCCAGCTCACCCTCGGGGGGGGATTACAATGAGCAGTTCTTC. The full variable domain, completed using reference TRBV18 and TRBJ2-1, is NAGVMQNPRHLVRRRGQEARLRCSPMKGHSHVYWYRQLPEEGLKFMVYLQKENIIDESGMPKERFSAEFPKEGPSILRIQQVVRGDSAAYFCASSPSGGDYNEQFFGPGTRLTVL.

This chain connects TRBV27 to TRBJ1-5; 9 positions match TRBD1. The CDR3 has 17 residues. Unmatched junction bases numbered 12, after V lost 5 bases and J lost 4 bases. Germline V gene data show CDR1 as MNHEY and CDR2 as SMNVEV (reference sequence). This CDR3 is CASSHRQGQGRNQPQHF. The CDR3 nucleotides read TGTGCCAGCAGTCACAGACAAGGACAGGGGAGGAATCAGCCCCAGCATTTT.

This chain uses TRBV6-5 with TRBJ1-5; maybe TRBD1 (6 bases). The germline V and J ends were trimmed by 3 bases and 0 bases, with 12 bases remaining between them. The germline V gene has CDR1 MNHEY and CDR2 SVGAGI. This CDR3 has 16 amino acids. The CDR3 DNA follows: TGTGCCAGCAGTTATGTAGCAGGGGTTAGCAATCAGCCCCAGCATTTT. Protein: CASSYVAGVSNQPQHF.

The V and J genes are TRBV6-5 and TRBJ1-1, with a possible D match to TRBD1 (5 bases). CDR1 and CDR2 from the germline V gene are MNHEY and SVGAGI. This CDR3 contains 12 residues. Trimming cost V 5 bases and J 11 bases, with 15 bases left between them. As DNA, the CDR3 is TGTGCCAGCAGTCCCTGGGGGGGTTACGCTTTCTTT. As protein: CASSPWGGYAFF.

This chain uses TRBV29-1 with TRBJ1-4; no clear D. Germline loops: CDR1 SQVTM, CDR2 ANQGSEA. V was cut by 4 bases and J by 8 bases, with 14 bases left in between. The CDR3 loop spans 13 amino acids. For the CDR3, the DNA is TGCAGCGTTGCCGGGCCAACAACGGAAAAACTGTTTTTT. Translating gives CSVAGPTTEKLFF.